The rows below give T cell receptor beta chains drawn from one sample of a study of T-cell reconstitution after alpha-beta-depleted transplantation in children. TCRdb reprocessed the PCR reads via MiXCR and lists one record per CDR3 protein. The sample yields over 400,000 distinct CDR3 sequences, around an eighth seen once. Source: PBMCs from the stem cell graft donor, taken from the stem cell graft. The source is a human donor who donated a stem cell graft to a child with combined immunodeficiency. CDR3s include the opening cysteine and the closing phenylalanine or tryptophan. A D gene is named only where the DNA matches it firmly. Rows may omit the clone size; those that give it use once, few, many or a size class.

size,D,V,J,DNA,CDR3
few,TRBD2,TRBV24-1,TRBJ2-5,TGTGCCACCAGTGATCGGACTAGCGGACAAGAGACCCAGTACTTC,CATSDRTSGQETQYF
-,-,TRBV27,TRBJ2-1,TGTGCCAGCAGTTCCCCGGAGGGGTTCCACAATGAGCAGTTCTTC,CASSSPEGFHNEQFF
-,-,TRBV18,TRBJ2-1,TGTGCCAGCTCACCACTTGCGAGCAATGAGCAGTTCTTC,CASSPLASNEQFF
many,TRBD1,TRBV6-1,TRBJ1-4,TGTGCCAGCAGACAACCGACAGGGGGTGAAAAACTGTTTTTT,CASRQPTGGEKLFF
few,-,TRBV5-6,TRBJ1-2,TGTGCCAGCAGCGCACCCGACAGTTACTATGGCTACACCTTC,CASSAPDSYYGYTF
few,TRBD1,TRBV20-1,TRBJ2-7,TGCAGTGCTAGGAGAGGGACAGCCTACTCCTACGAGCAGTACTTC,CSARRGTAYSYEQYF
few,-,TRBV12-3/TRBV12-4,TRBJ2-7,TGTGCCAGCAGTTTAGCGAGGGCGGGCGAGCAGTACTTC,CASSLARAGEQYF
-,-,TRBV6-5,TRBJ2-1,TGTGCCAGCTGTTACGGGGAAACGGCGTATAATGAGCAGTTCTTC,CASCYGETAYNEQFF
few,-,TRBV10-3,TRBJ1-2,TGTGCCATCAGTGAGCTTCGATATAACTATGGCTACACCTTC,CAISELRYNYGYTF
many,-,TRBV4-2,TRBJ1-6,TGTGCCAGCAGCGTAGGGGGGGAGGGGTCACCCCTCCACTTT,CASSVGGEGSPLHF
many,-,TRBV10-3,TRBJ1-3,TGTGCCATCACTGGGGACCCTTCAGGCGGTGGAAACACCATATATTTT,CAITGDPSGGGNTIYF
many,TRBD1,TRBV12-3/TRBV12-4,TRBJ2-7,TGTGCCAGCAGGTGGACAGGAGACTCCTACGAGCAGTACTTC,CASRWTGDSYEQYF
few,TRBD1,TRBV9,TRBJ2-5,TGTGCCAGCAGCCCTGGGACAGGGTTTCGTGGTGAGACCCAGTACTTC,CASSPGTGFRGETQYF
few,-,TRBV30,TRBJ2-7,TGTGCCTGGAGTGGGGTACACGAGCAGTACTTC,CAWSGVHEQYF
many,-,TRBV30,TRBJ2-3,TGTGCCTGGAGTGTACTACTCCAGAGCACAGATACGCAGTATTTT,CAWSVLLQSTDTQYF